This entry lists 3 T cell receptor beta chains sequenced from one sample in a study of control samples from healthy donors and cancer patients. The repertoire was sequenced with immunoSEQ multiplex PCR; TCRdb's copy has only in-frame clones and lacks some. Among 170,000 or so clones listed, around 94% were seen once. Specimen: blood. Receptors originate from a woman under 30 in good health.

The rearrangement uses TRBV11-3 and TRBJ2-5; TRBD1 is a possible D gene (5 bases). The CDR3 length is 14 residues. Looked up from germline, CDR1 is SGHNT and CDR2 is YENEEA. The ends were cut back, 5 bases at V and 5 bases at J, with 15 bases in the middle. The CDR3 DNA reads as TGTGCCAGCAGCGGCAGGGATTATGTCGAGACCCAGTACTTC. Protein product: CASSGRDYVETQYF.

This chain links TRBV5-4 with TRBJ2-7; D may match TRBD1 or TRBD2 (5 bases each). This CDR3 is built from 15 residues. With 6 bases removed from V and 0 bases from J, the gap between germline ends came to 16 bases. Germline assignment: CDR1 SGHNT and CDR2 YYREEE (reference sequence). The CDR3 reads CASTRWGSSSYEQYF. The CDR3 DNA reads TGTGCCAGCACCAGGTGGGGGTCGAGCTCCTACGAGCAGTACTTC.

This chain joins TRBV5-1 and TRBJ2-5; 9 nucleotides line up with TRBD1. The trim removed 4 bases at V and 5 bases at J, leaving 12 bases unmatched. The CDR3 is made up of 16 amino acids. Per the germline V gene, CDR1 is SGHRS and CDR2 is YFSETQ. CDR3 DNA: TGCGCCAGCAGCCCGGGTTCCAAGACAGGGGGGGAGACCCAGTACTTC. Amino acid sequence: CASSPGSKTGGETQYF.